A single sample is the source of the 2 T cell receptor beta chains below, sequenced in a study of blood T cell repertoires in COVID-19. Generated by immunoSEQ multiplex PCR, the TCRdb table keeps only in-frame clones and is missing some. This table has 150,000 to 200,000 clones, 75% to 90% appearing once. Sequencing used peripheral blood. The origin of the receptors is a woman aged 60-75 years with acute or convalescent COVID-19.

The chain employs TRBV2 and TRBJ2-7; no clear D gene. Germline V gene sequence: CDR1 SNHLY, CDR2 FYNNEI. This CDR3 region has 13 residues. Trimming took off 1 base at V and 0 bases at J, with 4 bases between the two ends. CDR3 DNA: TGTGCCAGCAGTGAAGACTACTCCTACGAGCAGTACGTC. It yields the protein CASSEDYSYEQYV.

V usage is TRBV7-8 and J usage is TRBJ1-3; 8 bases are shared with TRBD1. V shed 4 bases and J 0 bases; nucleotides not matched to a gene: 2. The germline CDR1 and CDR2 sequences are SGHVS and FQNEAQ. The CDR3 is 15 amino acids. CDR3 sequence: CASSSGQGSGNTIYF. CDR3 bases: TGTGCCAGCAGCTCCGGACAGGGCTCTGGAAACACCATATATTTT.